This T cell receptor beta chain was found in a study of blood T cells in healthy people across ages. A J-beta primer mix and a sample-barcoded 5' primer were used in a second PCR of roughly 6 to 12 cycles. TCRdb reprocessed the 5' RACE reads via MiXCR and lists one record per CDR3 protein. The sample holds around 1,000,000 distinct CDR3 sequences, 20% to 25% seen once. Germline lookup yields CDR1 MDHEN and CDR2 SYDVKM. This CDR3 comprises 15 residues. Comments on this clonotype: At one of its ends the junction is not consistent with the germline gene, which may arise from a read error.

This same sample was also part of a study on T cells of mothers and their children.

The sequenced sample was blood. The chain has TRBV28 and TRBJ2-3, with D maybe TRBD1 (6 bases). The TCR originated in a girl aged 2-15 years in good health. CDR3 region: CAGSEDSRSEDTQYF. CDR3 sequence (DNA): TGTGCCGGCAGTGAGGACAGCCGATCGGAAGATACGCAGTATTTT.